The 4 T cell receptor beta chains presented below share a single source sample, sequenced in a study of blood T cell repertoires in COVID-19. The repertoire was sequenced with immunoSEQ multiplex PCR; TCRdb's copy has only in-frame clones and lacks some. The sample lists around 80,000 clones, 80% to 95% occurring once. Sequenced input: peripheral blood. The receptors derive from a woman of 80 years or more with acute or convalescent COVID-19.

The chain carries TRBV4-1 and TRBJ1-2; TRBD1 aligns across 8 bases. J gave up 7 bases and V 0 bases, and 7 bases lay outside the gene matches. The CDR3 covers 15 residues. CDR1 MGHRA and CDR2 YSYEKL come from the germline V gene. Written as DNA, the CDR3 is TGCGCCAGCAGCCAAGATGGTCAGGGGGCAATTGGCTACACCTTC. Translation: CASSQDGQGAIGYTF.

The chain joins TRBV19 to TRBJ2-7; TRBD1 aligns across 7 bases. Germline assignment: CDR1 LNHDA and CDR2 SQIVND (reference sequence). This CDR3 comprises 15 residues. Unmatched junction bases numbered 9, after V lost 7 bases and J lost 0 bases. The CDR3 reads CASTDDRASSYEQYF. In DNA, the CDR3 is TGTGCCAGTACTGACGACAGGGCGAGCTCCTACGAGCAGTACTTC.

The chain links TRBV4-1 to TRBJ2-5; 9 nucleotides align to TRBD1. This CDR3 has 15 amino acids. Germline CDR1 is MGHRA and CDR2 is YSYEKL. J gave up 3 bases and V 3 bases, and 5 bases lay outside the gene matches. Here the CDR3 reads CASSQGTGLKETQYF. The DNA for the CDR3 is TGCGCCAGCAGCCAGGGGACAGGGCTCAAAGAGACCCAGTACTTC.

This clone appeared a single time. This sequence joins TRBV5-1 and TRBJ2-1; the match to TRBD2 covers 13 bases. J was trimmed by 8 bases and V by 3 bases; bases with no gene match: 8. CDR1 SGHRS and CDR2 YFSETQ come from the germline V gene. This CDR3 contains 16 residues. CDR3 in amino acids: CASSSDGTSGTYEQFF. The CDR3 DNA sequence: TGCGCCAGCAGCTCAGACGGGACTAGCGGGACTTATGAGCAGTTCTTC.